The entry below gives a single TCR beta chain sequence along with its context. This sample stems from a study of blood T cell repertoires in COVID-19. Between the trimmed V and J ends, which lost 1 base and 0 bases, there was a span of 9 bases. This CDR3 has 15 amino acids. Per germline, CDR1 PRHDT and CDR2 FYEKMQ (reference sequence). Using immunoSEQ multiplex PCR, the repertoire was profiled, and TCRdb retains in-frame clones only, with some absent. The sample shows about 82,000 clones, around 83% of them seen only once. This sequence originates from a woman aged 60 to 75 with acute or convalescent COVID-19. Specimen: peripheral blood. The chain is built from TRBV13 and TRBJ1-1; the D is unclear. The CDR3 bases are TGTGCCAGCAGCTTAGCCGTCAGTCTGAACACTGAAGCTTTCTTT. As protein: CASSLAVSLNTEAFF.